This entry concerns a single TCR beta chain. Its antigen remains unidentified. The sample originates from a study of vaccination effects on CD4 cells after COVID-19. Study overall: Participants each got two BNT162b2 or mRNA-1273 vaccine doses.

The ViraFEST assay expanded antigen-specific CD4+ T cells with viral peptide pools before sequencing. When 10 to 11 days of culture had elapsed, CD4+ T cells were isolated. Negative nucleocapsid antibody tests before and after vaccination confirmed no previous SARS-CoV-2 infection. Measured with immunoSEQ multiplex PCR; TCRdb has only the in-frame clones, and not every one. The sample holds about 70,000 clones, roughly 80% seen once. The starting material was CD4+ T cells from PBMCs cultured with SARS-CoV-2 spike peptides, obtained before COVID-19 vaccination. This receptor was obtained from a human donor who received a COVID-19 vaccine.

The CDR3 DNA reads as TGTGCCAGCAGACAGGTTCTCAATCAGCCCCAGCATTTT. It codes for CASRQVLNQPQHF. The J gene is TRBJ1-5, the V gene TRBV19; a possible D gene is TRBD1 (6 bases). The V gene's germline CDR1 is LNHDA and CDR2 SQIVND (reference sequence). The CDR3 totals 13 residues. V dropped 9 bases and J dropped 3 bases, with 12 bases sitting between them.